This T cell receptor (beta chain) was recorded in a study of T cells in Graves' hyperthyroidism and ophthalmopathy. There were TCR beta CDR3 regions amplified from RNA transcripts. A set of HTBI primers served as the primers for a first-round RT-PCR of the TCR CDR3. TCRdb passed the multiplex PCR reads through MiXCR, listing each CDR3 protein once. The sample shows 650,000 to 800,000 distinct CDR3 sequences, 45% of them seen only once. This clonotype was recorded a few times. Its specificity is not known. Germline V gene lookup returns CDR1 SGHTA and CDR2 FQGNSA. This CDR3 has 14 amino acids. J was trimmed by 4 bases and V by 4 bases; bases with no gene match: 6. Exclusions: uncontrolled infection, other autoimmune disease, pregnancy, lactation. Findings and limits, study-wide: Blood also held most thyroid clonotypes expanded beyond 0.001. In simple terms, a model built on 13 V-J features told ophthalmopathy apart from stable hyperthyroidism. It was a median about 6.5 months before onset that the model predicted ophthalmopathy.

Input material: peripheral blood or thyroid tissue (not recorded which). The rearrangement joins TRBV7-2 to TRBJ1-2; 7 bases are a match to TRBD1. This clonotype was obtained from an adult man with Graves' disease, either hyperthyroidism or ophthalmopathy (not recorded which). The chain's CDR3 is CASSWTGTAYGYTF. The CDR3 DNA is TGTGCCAGCAGCTGGACCGGGACAGCCTATGGCTACACCTTC.